This passage covers 27 T cell receptor beta chains from one sample sequenced in a study of shared clonotypes between healthy human individuals. Using immunoSEQ multiplex PCR, the repertoire was profiled, and TCRdb retains in-frame clones only, with some absent. The table includes 2,500,000 or so clones, around nine tenths detected once. Sequencing was carried out using naive CD4+ T cells sorted from blood. The subset: CD45RA+ positively selected. These receptors were taken from a man younger than 35 in good health.

With respect to this clone: This specimen includes other DNA sequences encoding the same CDR3. The rearrangement uses TRBV19 and TRBJ2-7, with D possibly being TRBD1 (6 bases). Germline V gene data show CDR1 as LNHDA and CDR2 as SQIVND (reference sequence). There are 13 residues in the CDR3. Trimming cost V 3 bases and J 1 base, with 7 bases left between them. The CDR3 loop reads CASSIDRSYEQYF. In DNA, the CDR3 is TGTGCCAGTAGTATTGACAGGTCCTACGAGCAGTACTTC.

In the case of this clone: The sample has other DNA sequences that encode this CDR3 too. The chain carries TRBV28 and TRBJ2-7; tentatively, D is TRBD2 (5 bases). The V gene lost 7 bases and the J gene lost 3 bases, with 7 bases spanning the gap. The CDR3 is made up of 11 amino acids. The germline V gene has CDR1 MDHEN and CDR2 SYDVKM. The CDR3 loop reads CASNRDYEQYF. The CDR3 DNA reads as TGTGCCAGCAACCGGGACTACGAGCAGTACTTC.

This rearrangement joins TRBV15 to TRBJ2-2; a possible D gene is TRBD1 (5 bases). CDR3 length equals 18 residues. V lost 2 bases and J lost 0, with 16 bases in between. Germline CDR1 is LNHNV and CDR2 is YYDKDF (reference sequence). The CDR3 reads CATSRLLLAGTNTGELFF. The CDR3 bases are TGTGCCACCAGCAGATTGCTATTGGCAGGGACGAACACCGGGGAGCTGTTTTTT.

J is TRBJ2-1 and V is TRBV5-4; 7 nucleotides line up with TRBD2. The CDR3 runs 16 residues. CDR1 and CDR2 (germline): SGHNT, YYREEE (reference sequence). V shed 4 bases, J shed 2 bases, and the junction held 9 bases outside the gene matches. This CDR3 is CASSLIPGGPYNEQFF. The CDR3 DNA reads as TGTGCCAGCAGCCTCATACCGGGGGGACCCTACAATGAGCAGTTCTTC.

This sequence joins TRBV15 and TRBJ2-1, with D hard to call. Germline V gene lookup returns CDR1 LNHNV and CDR2 YYDKDF (reference sequence). The CDR3 is 15 residues long. V shed 2 bases and J shed 9 bases, with 17 bases lying between them. CDR3 in DNA: TGTGCCACCAGCAGATCCCTCCCCTCTCTTTTTGAGCAGTTCTTC. This gives the protein CATSRSLPSLFEQFF.

The J gene is TRBJ2-2, the V gene TRBV11-2; 11 bases are a match to TRBD1. The CDR3 is 16 residues long. The germline V gene has CDR1 SGHAT and CDR2 FQNNGV. Trimming took 5 bases from V and 3 from J; bases not matched to a gene: 5. This CDR3 reads CASSRRTGGDTGELFF. The CDR3 DNA reads as TGTGCCAGCAGCCGAAGGACAGGGGGCGACACCGGGGAGCTGTTTTTT.

The rearrangement links TRBV5-4 to TRBJ2-3, with a tentative D call TRBD1 (6 bases). Looked up from germline, CDR1 is SGHNT and CDR2 is YYREEE (reference sequence). Trimming took off 3 bases at V and 6 bases at J, with 17 bases between the two ends. The CDR3 sequence is 15 residues long. CDR3 coding DNA: TGTGCCAGCAGCTCGCCGGGATCAGGGGCGGATACGCAGTATTTT. This sequence encodes CASSSPGSGADTQYF. The full variable domain, in which reference TRBV5-4 and TRBJ2-3 provide the parts outside the CDR3, is ETGVTQSPTHLIKTRGQQVTLRCSSQSGHNTVSWYQQALGQGPQFIFQYYREEENGRGNFPPRFSGLQFPNYSSELNVNALELDDSALYLCASSSPGSGADTQYFGPGTRLTVL.

The sample holds one count of this clone. The chain carries TRBV5-1 and TRBJ1-2; no reliable D call. Germline V gene lookup returns CDR1 SGHRS and CDR2 YFSETQ. V was trimmed by 0 bases and J by 8 bases, leaving 11 bases between them. The CDR3 is 13 residues long. The CDR3 sequence: CASSLDSWGGYTF. The CDR3 bases are TGCGCCAGCAGCTTGGACAGTTGGGGAGGCTACACCTTC.

The chain is built from TRBV6-5 and TRBJ1-2, with TRBD1 as a possible D gene (5 bases). This CDR3 is built from 13 residues. Germline V gene sequence: CDR1 MNHEY, CDR2 SVGAGI. The ends were cut back, 6 bases at V and 3 bases at J, with 11 bases in the middle. The CDR3 sequence is CASRLDSHYGYTF. CDR3 bases: TGTGCCAGCAGACTTGACAGCCACTATGGCTACACCTTC.

V and J are TRBV19 and TRBJ1-3; D gene unclear. The ends were cut back, 7 bases at V and 0 bases at J, with 10 bases in the middle. Germline loops: CDR1 LNHDA, CDR2 SQIVND (reference sequence). The CDR3 sequence is 14 residues long. CDR3 region: CASKDAGSGNTIYF. The CDR3 coding sequence is TGTGCCAGTAAGGATGCCGGCTCTGGAAACACCATATATTTT.

The rearrangement joins TRBV18 to TRBJ2-1; 12 positions match TRBD2. CDR3 length: 14 residues. Germline loops: CDR1 KGHSH, CDR2 LQKENI. The V and J ends lost 6 bases and 9 bases, in that order; junction bases with no gene match: 6. The CDR3 loop is CASSPSGGVGEQFF. CDR3 nucleotide sequence: TGTGCCAGCTCTCCTAGCGGGGGGGTTGGTGAGCAGTTCTTC.

About this clone: The same CDR3 can be traced to other DNA sequences in this sample. The genes are TRBV5-1 and TRBJ2-3, with 10 bases that match TRBD1. This CDR3 has 15 residues. The V gene end was trimmed by 3 bases and the J gene end by 2 bases; junction bases not matched to a gene: 3. The germline V gene encodes CDR1 SGHRS and CDR2 YFSETQ. CDR3 DNA: TGCGCCAGCAGCTCTGGACAGGGGGTCACAGATACGCAGTATTTT. The encoded protein is CASSSGQGVTDTQYF.

As for this clone: Other DNA sequences from this sample encode an identical CDR3 as well. The rearrangement links TRBV18 to TRBJ2-4, with D possibly matching TRBD1 (5 bases). The CDR3 contains 15 residues. CDR1 is KGHSH, CDR2 LQKENI, per germline. V was pared by 0 bases and J by 2 bases, with 8 bases between. CDR3 residues: CASSPPGEPKNIQYF. The DNA for the CDR3 is TGTGCCAGCTCACCACCAGGGGAACCCAAAAACATTCAGTACTTC.

The chain carries TRBV7-2 and TRBJ2-2; 8 bases align to TRBD1. Germline CDR1 SGHTA, CDR2 FQGNSA. The CDR3 is made up of 17 amino acids. J was trimmed by 4 bases and V by 5 bases; bases with no gene match: 12. CDR3 DNA: TGTGCCAGCAGCCATCCTCCGGGGACAGGTTCCACCGGGGAGCTGTTTTTT. Residues: CASSHPPGTGSTGELFF.

The genes are TRBV6-5 and TRBJ1-2, with 8 nucleotides matching TRBD1. CDR3 size: 15 residues. Germline CDR1 MNHEY, CDR2 SVGAGI. V lost 2 bases to trimming and J lost 3 bases; unmatched junction nucleotides: 5. Written as DNA, the CDR3 is TGTGCCAGCAGTTACAGGGCAGGGGGCGACTATGGCTACACCTTC. Protein: CASSYRAGGDYGYTF.

This clone occurred once. Here the CDR3 reads CAWSVGREAGELFF. Written as DNA, the CDR3 is TGTGCCTGGAGTGTCGGCAGGGAGGCCGGGGAGCTGTTTTTT. The V and J genes are TRBV30 and TRBJ2-2, with D tentatively TRBD2 (6 bases). The CDR3 is 14 amino acids. The germline CDR1 and CDR2 sequences are GTSNPN and SVGIG (reference sequence). Trimming left V 0 bases short and J 6 bases short, with 11 bases between.

The chain uses TRBV5-1 and TRBJ1-2, with D possibly being TRBD1 (5 bases). In germline, CDR1 is SGHRS, CDR2 YFSETQ. This CDR3 region has 16 residues. V lost 0 bases, J lost 7 bases, and 19 bases lay in between. The DNA of the CDR3 is TGCGCCAGCAGCTTGGGAGGGACTGGAGGGTTAGGTGGCTACACCTTC. This encodes CASSLGGTGGLGGYTF. The full variable domain, its missing parts supplied by reference TRBV5-1 and TRBJ1-2, is KAGVTQTPRYLIKTRGQQVTLSCSPISGHRSVSWYQQTPGQGLQFLFEYFSETQRNKGNFPGRFSGRQFSNSRSEMNVSTLELGDSALYLCASSLGGTGGLGGYTFGSGTRLTVV.

The gene calls are TRBV7-2 and TRBJ2-7; the match to TRBD2 covers 15 bases. The CDR3 totals 16 residues. The germline V gene encodes CDR1 SGHTA and CDR2 FQGNSA. The V and J ends lost 3 bases and 4 bases, in that order; junction bases with no gene match: 4. The CDR3 coding sequence is TGTGCCAGCAGCTTGGGACTAGCGGGAGGTTGGTACGAGCAGTACTTC. It translates to CASSLGLAGGWYEQYF. Combining the CDR3 with reference TRBV7-2 and TRBJ2-7 gives the whole variable domain GAGVSQSPSNKVTEKGKDVELRCDPISGHTALYWYRQSLGQGLEFLIYFQGNSAPDKSGLPSDRFSAERTGGSVSTLTIQRTQQEDSAVYLCASSLGLAGGWYEQYFGPGTRLTVT.

This sequence joins TRBV6-1 and TRBJ2-2; tentative D call: TRBD2 (5 bases). The germline V and J ends were trimmed by 7 bases and 6 bases, with 12 bases remaining between them. Germline V gives CDR1 MNHNS, CDR2 SASEGT. The CDR3 totals 13 residues. The CDR3 sequence is CASTGLSSGELFF. As DNA, the CDR3 is TGTGCCAGCACCGGACTTTCTTCCGGGGAGCTGTTTTTT.

This chain connects TRBV18 to TRBJ1-1; D is possibly TRBD1 (5 bases). CDR1 and CDR2 from the germline V gene are KGHSH and LQKENI. Trimming took 0 bases from V and 10 from J, leaving 15 bases between them. This CDR3 has 14 residues. The CDR3 DNA reads as TGTGCCAGCTCACCACCTGCTCTCAGGGAGGGAGCTTTCTTT. Its protein product is CASSPPALREGAFF.

The count of this clone is one. The chain carries TRBV30 and TRBJ1-4, with D unresolved. This CDR3 comprises 12 residues. Germline V gene sequence: CDR1 GTSNPN, CDR2 SVGIG (reference sequence). V was trimmed by 3 bases and J by 4 bases, leaving 6 bases between them. CDR3 nucleotide sequence: TGTGCCTGGAGAACGAGTAATGAAAAACTGTTTTTT. Translated: CAWRTSNEKLFF.

This chain links TRBV29-1 with TRBJ2-1; 12 bases fit TRBD2. The V segment lost 3 bases and the J segment 14 bases; nucleotides outside the gene matches: 17. Germline V gene data show CDR1 as SQVTM and CDR2 as ANQGSEA. CDR3 length equals 16 residues. CDR3 sequence reads: CSVERLAGVSASPEFF. The CDR3 DNA is TGCAGCGTTGAGAGACTAGCGGGGGTTTCCGCTTCACCAGAGTTCTTC.

CDR3 amino acids: CASSEAQAYYGYTF. The CDR3 coding sequence is TGTGCCAGCAGTGAAGCCCAGGCCTACTATGGCTACACCTTC. J is TRBJ1-2 and V is TRBV6-1; D call uncertain. Germline V gene data show CDR1 as MNHNS and CDR2 as SASEGT. V lost 0 bases, J lost 3 bases, and 8 bases lay in between. The CDR3 runs to 14 residues.

This chain joins TRBV10-1 and TRBJ1-2; D is unresolved. Per germline, CDR1 WNHNN and CDR2 SYGVQD (reference sequence). The length of the CDR3 is 14 residues. V was shortened by 7 bases and J by 7 bases, with 19 bases between the two germline ends. CDR3 sequence: CASTSLQDSFGYTF. The CDR3 coding sequence is TGCGCCAGCACCTCATTGCAGGATTCATTTGGCTACACCTTC.

This chain uses TRBV11-2 with TRBJ2-3, with D uncertain. Germline-derived CDR1 and CDR2 are SGHAT and FQNNGV. The ends were cut back, 1 base at V and 1 base at J, with 9 bases in the middle. This CDR3 has 15 amino acids. DNA for the CDR3: TGTGCCAGCAGCTTAGGTCGACATGGCACAGATACGCAGTATTTT. It encodes CASSLGRHGTDTQYF.

The rearrangement joins TRBV4-1 to TRBJ1-3, with D maybe TRBD1 (6 bases). Germline values: CDR1 MGHRA, CDR2 YSYEKL. Trimming cost V 1 base and J 0 bases, with 13 bases left between them. This CDR3 has 17 amino acids. CDR3: CASSQGGGPSSGNTIYF. The CDR3, as DNA: TGCGCCAGCAGCCAAGGGGGGGGCCCTAGCTCTGGAAACACCATATATTTT.

The V call is TRBV5-1, the J call TRBJ2-5; 12 bases align to TRBD2. The V and J ends lost 0 bases and 3 bases, in that order; junction bases with no gene match: 9. CDR3 size: 18 residues. Germline V gene lookup returns CDR1 SGHRS and CDR2 YFSETQ. CDR3 in amino acids: CASSLVMTTSGGEETQYF. DNA for the CDR3: TGCGCCAGCAGCTTGGTAATGACGACTAGCGGGGGTGAAGAGACCCAGTACTTC.